This T cell receptor beta chain was obtained from a study of T-cell reconstitution after alpha-beta-depleted transplantation in children. TCRbeta library preparation incorporated unique molecular identifiers. TCRdb re-called the PCR reads through MiXCR, storing one row per CDR3 protein. The table has hundreds of thousands of distinct CDR3 sequences, around 17% seen once. This clonotype occurred a few times. This receptor was identified in a human donor who donated a stem cell graft to a child with acute myeloid leukemia. The sequences come from PBMCs from the stem cell graft donor, collected from the stem cell graft.

DNA of the CDR3: TGCAGTGCTAGAGAACTAGCGGGGGTCTCGAGCACAGATACGCAGTATTTT. Translation: CSARELAGVSSTDTQYF. J is TRBJ2-3 and V is TRBV20-1, with 11 positions matching TRBD2. Germline trimming cut 0 bases from V and 0 bases from J; bases unmatched to any gene: 5. This CDR3 comprises 17 residues. Germline CDR1 and CDR2: DFQATT and SNEGSKA (reference sequence).